Below, one T cell receptor beta chain is given with its context. TCRdb reprocessed the 5' RACE reads and keeps a single row for each CDR3 protein, giving no DNA. The sample data list approximately 440,000 distinct CDR3 sequences. This sample is part of a study of T cells expressing NK-cell markers. Germline V gene sequence: CDR1 KGHDR, CDR2 SFDVKD. This CDR3 contains 16 residues. The clonotype comes from a woman aged 45-60 years in good health. The rearrangement links TRBV24-1 to TRBJ2-2; TCRdb calls TRBD1, which cannot be checked without DNA. Sequencing was performed on blood T cells: a sorted CD56 or NKG2C T cell subset, CD4+ or CD8+ T cells, or bulk PBMC T cells (not recorded which). The CDR3 is CATSEPDRENTGELFF.